The 13 T cell receptor beta chains below all came from one sample that was sequenced in a study of blood T cell repertoires in COVID-19. Assay used: immunoSEQ multiplex PCR; TCRdb lists only in-frame clones, some missing. The table lists roughly 28,000 clones, around 86% of them singletons. Sequenced material: peripheral blood. The receptors stem from a man between 65 and 85 years old with acute or convalescent COVID-19.

The V gene is TRBV5-1, the J gene TRBJ2-2, with 9 bases fitting TRBD2. The CDR3 runs 16 residues. Trimming cost V 0 bases and J 6 bases; bases outside gene matches: 6. CDR1 SGHRS and CDR2 YFSETQ come from the germline V gene. The CDR3 DNA is TGCGCCAGCAGCTTGGCGAGCGGGAGGACGGCCGGGGAGCTGTTTTTT. Protein product: CASSLASGRTAGELFF.

The V and J genes are TRBV12-3 or TRBV12-4 and TRBJ1-5; D gene ambiguous. The CDR3 has 12 amino acids. The ends were cut back, 6 bases at V and 5 bases at J, with 8 bases in the middle. This CDR3 reads CASSLSYQPQHF. CDR3 DNA: TGTGCCAGCAGCCTATCGTATCAGCCCCAGCATTTT.

J is TRBJ2-2 and V is TRBV7-3, with D perhaps matching TRBD2 (5 bases). This CDR3 is built from 15 residues. Trimming cost V 3 bases and J 4 bases, with 12 bases left between them. Germline values: CDR1 SGHTA, CDR2 FQGTGA. The CDR3 sequence is CASSFSRAGTGELFF. DNA for the CDR3: TGTGCCAGCAGCTTTTCGCGGGCGGGCACCGGGGAGCTGTTTTTT.

V and J are TRBV7-9 and TRBJ1-2; 9 nucleotides align to TRBD1. J was trimmed by 8 bases and V by 5 bases; bases with no gene match: 12. This CDR3 comprises 15 residues. Per the germline V gene, CDR1 is SEHNR and CDR2 is FQNEAQ (reference sequence). The CDR3 nucleotides are TGTGCCAGCAGCCCCTGGGACAGGGAGGCGGAGGGCTACACCTTC. Its protein product is CASSPWDREAEGYTF. The complete variable domain, with remaining parts taken from reference TRBV7-9 and TRBJ1-2, reads DTGVSQNPRHKITKRGQNVTFRCDPISEHNRLYWYRQTLGQGPEFLTYFQNEAQLEKSRLLSDRFSAERPKGSFSTLEIQRTEQGDSAMYLCASSPWDREAEGYTFGSGTRLTVV.

The genes are TRBV6-6 and TRBJ1-4; the D is unclear. The V gene lost 4 bases and the J gene lost 8 bases, with 11 bases spanning the gap. The CDR3 has 13 residues. Germline V gene sequence: CDR1 MNHNY, CDR2 SVGAGI (reference sequence). This chain's CDR3 is CASSFSSLEKLFF. CDR3 in DNA: TGTGCCAGCAGTTTTTCCTCGTTGGAAAAACTGTTTTTT.

The chain employs TRBV29-1 and TRBJ2-7; TRBD1 agrees at 8 bases. CDR1 is SQVTM, CDR2 ANQGSEA, per germline. V shed 6 bases and J 6 bases; nucleotides not matched to a gene: 7. This CDR3 is 12 amino acids long. The CDR3 region has the DNA TGCAGCGTCGCGGGACAGGTTGGCGAGCAGTACTTC. Its protein is CSVAGQVGEQYF.

This clone was detected once. The V gene is TRBV19, the J gene TRBJ1-2; D perhaps matches TRBD1 (5 bases). Trimming removed 6 bases at V and 2 bases at J, with 10 bases between. Germline loops: CDR1 LNHDA, CDR2 SQIVND (reference sequence). CDR3 length: 13 residues. The CDR3, as DNA: TGTGCCAGTAGCCCGACAGAGAACTATGGCTACACCTTC. It is translated as CASSPTENYGYTF.

In this sample, this clone turned up a few times. The V call is TRBV30, the J call TRBJ2-4; tentatively, D is TRBD2 (6 bases). This CDR3 spans 15 amino acids. CDR1 and CDR2 from the germline V gene are GTSNPN and SVGIG (reference sequence). Trimming removed 0 bases at V and 1 base at J, with 10 bases between. DNA for the CDR3: TGTGCCTGGAGTGTATTAGGGAGGGCCAAAAACATTCAGTACTTC. Residues: CAWSVLGRAKNIQYF.

V is TRBV27 and J is TRBJ1-5; TRBD1 might be the D (5 bases). CDR3 size: 13 residues. Germline CDR1 reads MNHEY; CDR2 reads SMNVEV (reference sequence). V gave up 6 bases and J gave up 6 bases, with 12 bases separating them. Written as DNA, the CDR3 is TGTGCCAGCAGCCCTACCCAGGGTCAGCCCCAGCATTTT. This gives the protein CASSPTQGQPQHF.

The chain couples TRBV30 to TRBJ2-7; a weak D match, TRBD1 (5 bases). Germline values: CDR1 GTSNPN, CDR2 SVGIG (reference sequence). V dropped 0 bases and J dropped 3 bases, with 9 bases sitting between them. This CDR3 is built from 13 residues. CDR3 in DNA: TGTGCCTGGAGTGTATCCCAGGGCTACGAGCAGTACTTC. Its protein product is CAWSVSQGYEQYF.

V is TRBV7-6 and J is TRBJ2-5; 10 nucleotides align to TRBD1. The trim removed 5 bases at V and 5 bases at J, leaving 11 bases unmatched. The CDR3 has 16 amino acids. In germline, CDR1 is SGHVS, CDR2 FNYEAQ. CDR3 loop: CASSPETGGVGETQYF. The CDR3 DNA reads as TGTGCCAGCAGCCCGGAGACAGGGGGCGTGGGGGAGACCCAGTACTTC.

The chain carries TRBV7-9 and TRBJ2-3; D is ambiguous. The CDR3 totals 12 residues. The V end lost 4 bases, the J end lost 5 bases, and 7 bases lay between the germline ends. CDR1 and CDR2 from the germline V gene are SEHNR and FQNEAQ (reference sequence). The CDR3 bases are TGTGCCAGCAGCTCTACCCTAGATACGCAGTATTTT. Its translation is CASSSTLDTQYF.

The rearrangement joins TRBV9 to TRBJ1-2, with 7 nucleotides matching TRBD1. Trimming removed 2 bases from V and 4 bases from J; junction bases left unmatched: 14. CDR1 and CDR2 (germline): SGDLS, YYNGEE. The CDR3 is made up of 17 amino acids. The CDR3, as DNA: TGTGCCAGCAGCGTTCCTCCGGGAGAGGGGGCTACCTATGGCTACACCTTC. Its translation is CASSVPPGEGATYGYTF. Filled out from reference TRBV9 and TRBJ1-2, the complete variable domain reads DSGVTQTPKHLITATGQRVTLRCSPRSGDLSVYWYQQSLDQGLQFLIQYYNGEERAKGNILERFSAQQFPDLHSELNLSSLELGDSALYFCASSVPPGEGATYGYTFGSGTRLTVV.